The following is a TCR beta chain sequence with its context. Its antigen is not yet known. Base quality data are lacking; no much larger clone is found one base away. The collaborating institutions used their own protocols to collect whole blood in K2EDTA tubes. For TCRbeta analysis, collaborator samples were shipped as frozen whole blood, as isolated PBMCs, or as DNA extracted from either sample type. TCRbeta CDR3 regions were amplified from genomic DNA using the immunoSEQ Assay, a bias-controlled multiplex PCR. Per the source publication's procedure: The number of nucleated cells in each sample was estimated by amplification of reference gene primers within the assay. Sequence reads were collapsed and filtered to measure the absolute abundance of every unique TCRbeta CDR3 rearrangement. For each sample, productive Simpson clonality was calculated by taking the square root of Simpson's diversity index across productive rearrangements. As stored in TCRdb, this immuneACCESS dataset retains in-frame rearrangements with V and J assigned. A fraction of the clones does not appear; measured against another copy, unresolved V genes explain less than half of the discrepancy, and the remainder lacks a known reason. V, J and clone size are those of that table, while D and trimming were read from the DNA. This sample holds roughly 190,000 clones; roughly nine tenths were observed only once. The biggest ten clones account for 2.5% to 4% of the sample.

Trimming at the junction amounts to 0 bases on V and 0 bases on J, and the germline ends lie 12 bases apart. The CDR3 covers 16 residues, taking in both the cysteine and the phenylalanine. The only DNA kept is the CDR3, 48 bases in frame from the first base. Sequences SGHRS (CDR1) and YFSETQ (CDR2) are obtained from the germline V gene. This record belongs to a study of blood T cell repertoires in COVID-19 (TCRdb year 2020). Context from the whole study: Collaborator samples came from the United States, Italy and Spain and covered acute and convalescent phases of COVID-19. The prospective study material was composed of cDNA or gDNA derived from T cells, B-cell-depleted T cells, or PBMCs. Deeply sampled blood TCRbeta repertoires from subjects exposed to, actively infected with, or recovered from COVID-19 were included in the dataset. A freely available public database, intended as a resource for researchers studying the immune response to SARS-CoV-2, is where the repertoires were released. Samples came from the ongoing ImmuneRACE study (first 160 participants) plus 1,254 subjects from 6 global collaborators. A de-identified subject ID, COVID-19 status, age in years and sex were almost always included in the sample metadata. Where available, HLA class I and class II types were taken from metadata supplied by the sample provider and were not determined by assay-based typing.

Paper-wide results and their limitations: The amount of clinical and demographic metadata varied by source and participant and was provided uncurated.

This clonotype was sampled from an older man with acute or convalescent COVID-19. The sequenced sample consisted of peripheral blood. Recombination connected TRBV5-1 to TRBJ1-2, with no D gene named confidently. The CDR3 protein is CASSLDLARANYGYTF. The DNA reads as follows: TGCGCCAGCAGCTTGGATCTAGCCCGAGCTAACTATGGCTACACCTTC.